The present T cell receptor beta chain was sequenced within a study of CD4 and CD8 cells across lung adenocarcinoma regions. The CDR3 runs 17 residues. Germline-derived CDR1 and CDR2 are MNHNS and SASEGT. Each CDR3 protein is one row after TCRdb ran MiXCR on the PCR reads. In the table there are under 12,000 distinct CDR3 sequences, around three fifths of which are singletons. Donors had localized lung adenocarcinoma, a non-small cell lung cancer. Notes on this clonotype: One end of the junction does not line up with germline, which may come from a read error.

The receptor's source is a male donor with lung adenocarcinoma. The CD4 and CD8 labels of this study may be unreliable. The specimen was CD8+ T cells from the margin of a lung tumor. The V and J genes are TRBV6-1 and TRBJ2-3, with D unresolved. Here the CDR3 reads CASSEYLEAATSDAQFF. CDR3 sequence (DNA): TGTGCCAGCAGTGAGTACCTCGAGGCTGCGACCTCCGATGCGCAGTTTTTC.